The T cell receptor (beta chain) under discussion was sequenced for a study of OX40 agonist ivuxolimab in advanced cancers. Study results and limitations: Relative to CD4+, CD8+ T cells held more expanded clones on average.

In germline, CDR1 is MDHEN, CDR2 SYDVKM. The V segment lost 5 bases and the J segment 0 bases; nucleotides outside the gene matches: 5. The CDR3 extends over 16 amino acids. Method: immunoSEQ multiplex PCR; TCRdb's copy keeps in-frame clones and lacks some. The sample carries 70,000 or so clones, around 83% recorded once. Of note for this clone: What it binds is not known.

The rearrangement links TRBV28 to TRBJ1-4, with 8 bases fitting TRBD1. Sequences were derived from CD4+ or CD8+ T cells sorted from blood, sampled in a trial of the OX40 agonist ivuxolimab. The TCR sequence derives from an adult with an advanced solid tumor such as melanoma, head and neck, liver or kidney cancer. In DNA, the CDR3 is TGTGCCAGCAGTCCCGGACAGGGTACAACTAATGAAAAACTGTTTTTT. Amino acid sequence: CASSPGQGTTNEKLFF.